Listed here are 23 T cell receptor beta chains from one sample, sequenced in a study of blood T cell repertoires in COVID-19. Libraries were prepared by immunoSEQ multiplex PCR; TCRdb keeps only in-frame clonotypes and omits some of them. The repertoire holds under 400,000 clones, with 85% to 90% as singletons. The sample comprised PBMCs or T cells enriched from blood (not recorded which). All receptors derive from a woman in her twenties or thirties who had been exposed to COVID-19.

There are a few counts of this clone. The V call is TRBV19, the J call TRBJ2-1; possible D gene TRBD1, 6 bases. The CDR3 is 14 residues long. The germline V gene encodes CDR1 LNHDA and CDR2 SQIVND (reference sequence). Trimming left V 7 bases short and J 0 bases short, with 10 bases between. The CDR3 DNA reads as TGTGCCAGTAACAGGGCGAGCTCCTACAATGAGCAGTTCTTC. As protein: CASNRASSYNEQFF.

This clone has only one observation. The chain has TRBV10-2 and TRBJ1-5; the D is unclear. Germline loops: CDR1 WSHSY, CDR2 SAAADI. The CDR3 runs to 14 residues. Trimming stripped 6 bases from V and 0 bases from J, with 9 bases between. The CDR3 DNA reads as TGCGCCAGCAGCGACAAAGATAGCAATCAGCCCCAGCATTTT. Amino acid sequence: CASSDKDSNQPQHF.

This sequence joins TRBV7-3 and TRBJ2-2, with TRBD2 matching 13 bases. The V segment lost 5 bases and the J segment 7 bases; nucleotides outside the gene matches: 7. The CDR3 totals 16 residues. CDR1 is SGHTA and CDR2 is FQGTGA in the germline V gene. CDR3 nucleotide sequence: TGTGCCAGCAGCACAGGACTAGCGGGAGCGAGCGGGGAGCTGTTTTTT. Translation: CASSTGLAGASGELFF.

The chain uses TRBV5-1 and TRBJ2-7; perhaps TRBD2 as D (6 bases). CDR1 is SGHRS and CDR2 is YFSETQ in the germline V gene. This CDR3 comprises 14 residues. V dropped 0 bases and J dropped 5 bases, with 12 bases sitting between them. The CDR3 loop is CASSLDGRRDEQYF. The CDR3 bases are TGCGCCAGCAGCTTGGACGGGAGACGAGACGAGCAGTACTTC.

This sequence joins TRBV21-1 and TRBJ2-7; TRBD2, the table's D call, was not compared with the DNA. TRBV21-1 is listed as a pseudogene. The CDR3 loop spans 19 amino acids. The CDR3 bases are TGTGCCAGCAGCAAAGAAGGCCTAGCGGGGGCCCCCTTTCACTACGAGCAGTACTTC. This gives the protein CASSKEGLAGAPFHYEQYF.

In its sample, this clone was seen once. The chain employs TRBV15 and TRBJ1-4; 10 nucleotides match TRBD1. The CDR3 covers 15 residues. The trim removed 3 bases at V and 7 bases at J, leaving 5 bases unmatched. Germline V gives CDR1 LNHNV, CDR2 YYDKDF (reference sequence). The chain's CDR3 is CATSSRQGAGEKLFF. In nucleotides, the CDR3 is TGTGCCACCAGCAGCCGACAGGGGGCGGGTGAAAAACTGTTTTTT.

The rearrangement uses TRBV7-8 and TRBJ2-1, with D uncertain. Germline V lookup: CDR1 SGHVS, CDR2 FQNEAQ. The ends were cut back, 5 bases at V and 9 bases at J, with 17 bases in the middle. CDR3 size: 14 residues. CDR3 loop: CASSRFGQAGEQFF. CDR3 sequence (DNA): TGTGCCAGCAGCCGCTTTGGTCAGGCTGGTGAGCAGTTCTTC. Full variable domain (missing parts from reference TRBV7-8 and TRBJ2-1): GAGVSQSPRYKVAKRGQDVALRCDPISGHVSLFWYQQALGQGPEFLTYFQNEAQLDKSGLPSDRFFAERPEGSVSTLKIQRTQQEDSAVYLCASSRFGQAGEQFFGPGTRLTVL.

This clone was detected only a few times. This chain connects TRBV18 to TRBJ2-7; TRBD2 matches at 13 bases. The germline gives CDR1 KGHSH, CDR2 LQKENI. The V gene end was trimmed by 4 bases and the J gene end by 0 bases; junction bases not matched to a gene: 6. This CDR3 has 17 residues. CDR3 protein: CASSLGTSGVHSYEQYF. CDR3 nucleotide sequence: TGTGCCAGCTCACTAGGGACTAGCGGGGTCCACTCCTACGAGCAGTACTTC.

The chain links TRBV19 to TRBJ1-2; 11 bases are a match to TRBD1. V shed 7 bases, J shed 5 bases, and the junction held 6 bases outside the gene matches. The CDR3 has 14 amino acids. CDR1 and CDR2 from the germline V gene are LNHDA and SQIVND (reference sequence). CDR3 protein: CASIGQGAKYGYTF. The CDR3 DNA reads TGTGCCAGTATTGGACAGGGGGCAAAGTATGGCTACACCTTC.

This chain connects TRBV5-4 to TRBJ1-1; tentative D call: TRBD1 (6 bases). In germline, CDR1 is SGHNT, CDR2 YYREEE (reference sequence). The CDR3 loop spans 14 amino acids. V lost 4 bases and J 8 bases, leaving 18 bases between the germline ends. CDR3 amino acids: CASSPGGGTLEAFF. Written as DNA, the CDR3 is TGTGCCAGCAGCCCGGGAGGGGGGACCCTAGAAGCTTTCTTT.

The chain combines TRBV9 with TRBJ1-2; TRBD1 aligns across 8 bases. Germline trimming cut 0 bases from V and 8 bases from J; bases unmatched to any gene: 15. Germline assignment: CDR1 SGDLS and CDR2 YYNGEE. The CDR3 is made up of 17 amino acids. The CDR3, as DNA: TGTGCCAGCAGCGTAGGTGCTGAAGAGCGACAGGGGTCCGGCTACACCTTC. Its protein is CASSVGAEERQGSGYTF.

The rearrangement links TRBV7-8 to TRBJ2-4, with D perhaps TRBD1 (5 bases). The V end was cut by 4 bases, the J end by 0 bases, with 13 bases between. CDR1 and CDR2 (germline): SGHVS, FQNEAQ. The CDR3 has 16 amino acids. The CDR3: CASSSRQHLAKNIQYF. DNA of the CDR3: TGTGCCAGCAGCTCCCGACAGCACCTAGCCAAAAACATTCAGTACTTC.

The rearrangement links TRBV9 to TRBJ2-7; D is unclear. Germline CDR1 reads SGDLS; CDR2 reads YYNGEE. The V end was cut by 0 bases, the J end by 3 bases, with 7 bases between. The CDR3 runs to 13 residues. CDR3 in DNA: TGTGCCAGCAGCGTAGATAATGTCTACGAGCAGTACTTC. Encoded protein: CASSVDNVYEQYF.

In its sample, this clone was seen once. The J gene is TRBJ2-7, the V gene TRBV3-1 (or the pseudogene TRBV3-2); D may be TRBD1 (5 bases). Between the trimmed V and J ends, which lost 3 bases and 2 bases, there was a span of 11 bases. The length of the CDR3 is 14 residues. From germline, CDR1 is LGHDT and CDR2 YNNKEL (reference sequence). The CDR3 bases are TGTGCCAGCAGCCAGGGGCGCTCAACCTACGAGCAGTACTTC. Encoded protein: CASSQGRSTYEQYF.

CDR3 residues: CSVDPGTGNTIYF. In DNA form, the CDR3 reads TGCAGCGTTGATCCGGGAACTGGAAACACCATATATTTT. This chain uses TRBV29-1 with TRBJ1-3; D gene ambiguous. V was cut by 3 bases and J by 2 bases, with 8 bases left in between. The CDR3 is made up of 13 amino acids. Germline V gene lookup returns CDR1 SQVTM and CDR2 ANQGSEA.

The CDR3 nucleotides read TGTGCCAGCAGTGAAGCTCAAGGGAGGCCTTACAATGAGCAGTTCTTC. It specifies CASSEAQGRPYNEQFF. The V and J genes are TRBV6-1 and TRBJ2-1; D is possibly TRBD2 (6 bases). Per the germline V gene, CDR1 is MNHNS and CDR2 is SASEGT. The CDR3 covers 16 residues. Trimming removed 0 bases at V and 4 bases at J, with 13 bases between.

As for this clone: The germline gene is not matched at one end of the junction; a read error may be the cause. The rearrangement joins TRBV19 to TRBJ2-4, with TRBD2 matching 14 bases. The CDR3 extends over 13 amino acids. In germline, CDR1 is LNHDA, CDR2 SQIVND (reference sequence). The CDR3 DNA reads TGTGCCAGTAGTTCCGGGACTAGCGGGGGATCCCTCTTC. Its protein is CASSSGTSGGSLF. Together with reference TRBV19 and TRBJ2-4, the CDR3 gives the full variable domain: DGGITQSPKYLFRKEGQNVTLSCEQNLNHDAMYWYRQDPGQGLRLIYYSQIVNDFQKGDIAEGYSVSREKKESFPLTVTSAQKNPTAFYLCASSSGTSGGSLFGAGTRLSVL.

A word on this clone: Other DNA sequences in the sample encode the same CDR3. The chain carries TRBV7-3 and TRBJ2-5; D is uncertain. The CDR3 runs 13 residues. V gave up 0 bases and J gave up 5 bases, with 7 bases separating them. The V gene's germline CDR1 is SGHTA and CDR2 FQGTGA. The CDR3 sequence is CASSLTSSETQYF. Written as DNA, the CDR3 is TGTGCCAGCAGCTTAACGTCCTCCGAGACCCAGTACTTC.

The rearrangement joins TRBV18 to TRBJ1-1, with TRBD1 as a possible D gene (5 bases). V was pared by 2 bases and J by 1 base, with 8 bases between. CDR3 size: 14 residues. Germline V gene lookup returns CDR1 KGHSH and CDR2 LQKENI. The CDR3 region has the DNA TGTGCCAGCTCACCAGGGGGGGGGAACACTGAAGCTTTCTTT. Translating gives CASSPGGGNTEAFF.

The rearrangement joins TRBV27 to TRBJ2-1, with a possible D match to TRBD2 (5 bases). The CDR3 extends over 13 amino acids. Germline CDR1 MNHEY, CDR2 SMNVEV (reference sequence). Trimming removed 4 bases from V and 6 bases from J, with 10 bases in between. Here the CDR3 DNA reads TGTGCCAGCAGTTCCACGGACTTCAATGAGCAGTTCTTC. Its translation is CASSSTDFNEQFF.

The chain couples TRBV7-3 to TRBJ2-1; no reliable D call. Germline assignment: CDR1 SGHTA and CDR2 FQGTGA. The CDR3 is 13 amino acids. The V end lost 3 bases, the J end lost 5 bases, and 8 bases lay between the germline ends. CDR3 residues: CASSFAANNEQFF. The CDR3 DNA sequence: TGTGCCAGCAGCTTCGCGGCGAACAATGAGCAGTTCTTC.

V usage is TRBV27 and J usage is TRBJ2-3, with a tentative D call TRBD2 (7 bases). This CDR3 has 14 amino acids. Germline-derived CDR1 and CDR2 are MNHEY and SMNVEV (reference sequence). With 5 bases removed from V and 6 bases from J, the gap between germline ends came to 15 bases. The CDR3 loop is CASSMGGGRDTQYF. Written as DNA, the CDR3 is TGTGCCAGCAGTATGGGCGGGGGCCGGGATACGCAGTATTTT.

This chain uses TRBV6-6 with TRBJ1-2; 9 bases map to TRBD1. The CDR3 contains 14 residues. The germline V gene has CDR1 MNHNY and CDR2 SVGAGI (reference sequence). The V gene end was trimmed by 6 bases and the J gene end by 7 bases; junction bases not matched to a gene: 9. In DNA, the CDR3 is TGTGCCAGCAGACCCGGGACAGGGTGGGGTGGCTACACCTTC. Translating it yields CASRPGTGWGGYTF.